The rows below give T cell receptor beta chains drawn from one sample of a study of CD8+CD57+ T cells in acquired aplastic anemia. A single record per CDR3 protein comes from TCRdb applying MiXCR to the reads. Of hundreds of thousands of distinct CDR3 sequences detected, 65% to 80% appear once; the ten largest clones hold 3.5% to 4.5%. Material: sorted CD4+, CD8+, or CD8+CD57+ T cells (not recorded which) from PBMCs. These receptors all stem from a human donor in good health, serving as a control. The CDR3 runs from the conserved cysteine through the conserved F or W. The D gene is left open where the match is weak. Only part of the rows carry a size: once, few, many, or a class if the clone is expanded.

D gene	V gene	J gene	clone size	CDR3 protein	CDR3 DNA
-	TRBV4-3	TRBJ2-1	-	CASIQDRYEQFF	TGCGCCAGCATCCAAGACCGGTATGAGCAGTTCTTC
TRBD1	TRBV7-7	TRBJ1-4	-	CASSAGTGGWNEKLFF	TGTGCCAGCAGCGCAGGGACAGGGGGCTGGAATGAAAAACTGTTTTTT
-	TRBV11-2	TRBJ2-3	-	CASSLVSGWTDTQYF	TGTGCCAGCAGCTTGGTCAGTGGATGGACAGATACGCAGTATTTT
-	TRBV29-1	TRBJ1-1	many	CSVGGPGHSNTEAFF	TGCAGCGTTGGGGGGCCAGGACACTCGAACACTGAAGCTTTCTTT
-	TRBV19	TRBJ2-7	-	CASSRGGPKYYEYYF	TGTGCCAGTAGTCGGGGCGGGCCCAAATACTACGAGTACTACTTC
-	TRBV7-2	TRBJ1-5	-	CASSQEIQCEDQFF	TGCGCCAGCAGCCAAGAAATCCAATGCGAGGACCAGTTTTTT
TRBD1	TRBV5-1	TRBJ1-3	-	CASSFDRGPGNTIYF	TGTGCCAGCAGCTTTGACAGGGGTCCTGGAAACACCATATATTTT
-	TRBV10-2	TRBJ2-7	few	CASSEGGRRKYEQYF	TGCGCCAGCAGTGAGGGGGGCAGGAGGAAATACGAGCAGTACTTC
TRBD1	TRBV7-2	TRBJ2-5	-	CASSRDRGQGTQYF	TGTGCCAGCAGTCGGGACAGGGGGCAGGGGACCCAGTACTTC
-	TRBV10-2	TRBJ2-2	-	CATLRQPGGELFF	TGCGCCACCCTTCGACAGCCCGGCGGGGAGCTGTTTTTT
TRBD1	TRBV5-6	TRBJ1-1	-	CAWSADRGTEAFF	TGTGCCTGGAGTGCCGACAGGGGAACTGAAGCATTCTTT
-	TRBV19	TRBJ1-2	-	CASSISNSNYGYTF	TGTGCCAGTAGTATAAGCAACAGTAACTATGGCTACACCTTC
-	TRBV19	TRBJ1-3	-	CASRGAGMKPIYF	TGTGCCAGTAGGGGTGCGGGCATGAAGCCCATATATTTT
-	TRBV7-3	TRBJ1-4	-	CASSLGLGDTQYFFF	TGTGCCAGCAGCTTAGGTTTAGGAGATACGCAGTATTTTTTTTTT
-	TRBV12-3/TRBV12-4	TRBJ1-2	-	CASIRTLRQSYGYTF	TGTGCCAGCATTCGCACACTGCGGCAGTCCTATGGCTACACCTTC
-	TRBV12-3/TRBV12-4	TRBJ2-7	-	CASREVRESYEQYF	TGTGCCAGCAGAGAAGTTCGGGAGTCCTACGAGCAGTACTTC
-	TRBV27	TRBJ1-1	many	CASSFGARNTEAFF	TGTGCCAGCAGTTTTGGGGCCAGGAACACTGAAGCTTTCTTT
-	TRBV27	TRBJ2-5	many	CASGAGTAQEETQYF	TGTGCCAGCGGTGCGGGAACAGCCCAAGAGGAGACCCAGTACTTC
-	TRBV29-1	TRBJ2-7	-	CSVVGSGGSRDEQYF	TGCAGCGTTGTGGGGTCTGGGGGCTCAAGGGACGAGCAGTACTTC
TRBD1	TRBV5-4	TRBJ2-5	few	CASSFRGTGVETQYF	TGTGCCAGCAGCTTCCGAGGGACAGGGGTAGAGACCCAGTACTTC
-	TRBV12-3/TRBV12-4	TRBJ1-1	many	CASSPGTGAQNTEAFF	TGTGCCAGCAGTCCGGGGACGGGTGCTCAGAACACTGAAGCTTTCTTT
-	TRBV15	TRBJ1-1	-	CATSRDRVAKTFF	TGTGCCACCAGCAGAGATCGTGTGGCTAAAACTTTCTTT
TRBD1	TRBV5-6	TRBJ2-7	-	CASSFGQGPSGEQYF	TGTGCCAGCAGCTTCGGACAGGGCCCTTCAGGGGAGCAGTACTTC
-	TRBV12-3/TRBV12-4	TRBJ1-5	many	CASSLAGAEIPQHF	TGTGCCAGCAGTTTAGCAGGCGCAGAGATTCCCCAGCATTTT
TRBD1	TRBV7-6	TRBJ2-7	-	CASSVAPGQATAYEQYF	TGTGCCAGCAGCGTCGCCCCGGGACAGGCGACCGCCTACGAGCAGTACTTC
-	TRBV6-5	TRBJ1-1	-	CASSLAGTMNTEAFF	TGTGCCAGCAGTTTAGCCGGGACAATGAACACTGAAGCTTTCTTT
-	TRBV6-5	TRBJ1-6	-	CASTLDSPLHF	TGTGCCAGCACCCTCGATTCACCCCTCCACTTT
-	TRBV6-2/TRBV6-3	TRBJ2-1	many	CASRQGGNIEQFF	TGTGCCAGCAGGCAGGGGGGAAATATTGAGCAGTTCTTC
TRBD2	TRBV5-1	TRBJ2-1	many	CASSLDGGGSYNEQFF	TGCGCCAGCAGCTTGGATGGGGGGGGCTCCTACAATGAGCAGTTCTTC
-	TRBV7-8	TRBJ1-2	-	CASNLALVGPLPNNYGYTF	TGTGCCAGCAACTTAGCGCTAGTCGGTCCATTGCCCAATAACTATGGCTACACCTTC
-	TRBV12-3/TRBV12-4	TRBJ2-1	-	CASSTAVTRPPNQFF	TGTGCCAGCAGTACCGCAGTTACAAGGCCCCCAAACCAGTTCTTC
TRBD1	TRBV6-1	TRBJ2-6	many	CASSRDRDPGANVLTF	TGTGCCAGCAGTAGGGACAGAGACCCTGGGGCCAACGTCCTGACTTTC
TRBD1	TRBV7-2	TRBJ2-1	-	CASSQQGSSGEQFF	TGTGCCAGCAGCCAACAGGGGAGCTCCGGCGAGCAGTTCTTC
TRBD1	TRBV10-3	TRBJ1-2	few	CAISGDRGYTF	TGTGCCATCAGTGGGGACAGGGGCTACACCTTC
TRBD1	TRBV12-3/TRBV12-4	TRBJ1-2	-	CASSTSGGTNYGYTF	TGTGCCAGCAGTACTTCAGGGGGCACTAACTATGGCTACACCTTC
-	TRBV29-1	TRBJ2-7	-	CSVDGQGSYEQYF	TGCAGCGTTGATGGCCAAGGGTCCTACGAGCAGTACTTC
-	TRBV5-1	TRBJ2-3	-	CASSPTGRATDTQYF	TGTGCCAGCAGCCCCACGGGGAGAGCCACAGATACGCAGTATTTT
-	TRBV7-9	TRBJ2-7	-	CASSWGRGGGSPLEQYF	TGTGCCAGCAGCTGGGGCCGGGGTGGCGGTTCACCCCTCGAGCAGTACTTC
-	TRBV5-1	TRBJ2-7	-	CASRGDGADAQYF	TGCGCCAGCAGAGGGGACGGTGCCGACGCGCAGTACTTC
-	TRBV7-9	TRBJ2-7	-	CASSLEGTEAAFGEQYF	TGTGCCAGCAGCCTAGAAGGTACCGAAGCTGCCTTTGGCGAGCAGTACTTC
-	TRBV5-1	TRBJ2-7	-	CASSPGDMGGWQYF	TGTGCCAGCAGCCCCGGGGACATGGGAGGATGGCAGTACTTC
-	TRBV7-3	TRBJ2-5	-	CASSLTQGRTQYF	TGTGCCAGCAGTTTAACACAGGGTCGGACCCAGTACTTC
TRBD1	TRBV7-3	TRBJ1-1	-	CASSLAGQGDTEAFF	TGTGCCAGCAGCTTGGCGGGACAGGGAGACACTGAAGCTTTCTTT
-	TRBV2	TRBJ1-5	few	CASRRQHF	TGTGCCAGCAGGCGCCAGCATTTT
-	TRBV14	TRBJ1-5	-	CASSEHRGTEASLHF	TGTGCCAGCAGCGAGCATCGCGGGACTGAAGCTTCCTTGCATTTT
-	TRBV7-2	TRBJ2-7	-	CASSSPNQHQHF	TGTGCCAGCAGTTCTCCGAATCAGCACCAGCATTTC
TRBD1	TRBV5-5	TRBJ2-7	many	CASSRDRTGVVYEQYF	TGTGCCAGCAGCCGAGACCGTACAGGGGTGGTCTACGAGCAGTACTTC
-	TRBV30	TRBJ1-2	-	CAFNPGGYTF	TGTGCCTTCAATCCAGGTGGCTACACCTTC